The 25 T cell receptor beta chains reported below all come from one sample, sequenced in a study of CD8 T cells in Susac syndrome. Random hexamers primed reverse transcription of about 0.45 to 1 ug RNA. Each CDR3 protein is one row after TCRdb ran MiXCR on the immunoSEQ multiplex PCR reads. The repertoire has approximately 260,000 distinct CDR3 sequences, about 96% of them found once; the top ten carry 0.1%. Sequencing was carried out using CD4+ T cells from PBMCs. The receptors were gathered from a human donor with Susac syndrome.

This chain joins TRBV27 and TRBJ1-1, with D perhaps TRBD1 (5 bases). Germline lookup yields CDR1 MNHEY and CDR2 SMNVEV (reference sequence). The CDR3 length is 14 residues. Trimming left V 3 bases short and J 7 bases short, with 15 bases between. CDR3 amino acids: CASSLRSPGGEAFF. CDR3 nucleotides: TGTGCCAGCAGTTTGCGCAGCCCGGGGGGTGAAGCTTTCTTT.

The genes are TRBV6-5 and TRBJ1-1; D remains ambiguous. In germline, CDR1 is MNHEY, CDR2 SVGAGI. The CDR3 is 15 amino acids. Trimming cost V 0 bases and J 9 bases, with 17 bases left between them. In DNA, the CDR3 is TGTGCCAGCAGTTACTCAGGCCAAACAGCGGATAAAGCTTTCTTT. Amino acid sequence: CASSYSGQTADKAFF.

The CDR3 region is CSARVSRETQYF. CDR3 coding DNA: TGCAGTGCTAGAGTTAGTCGAGAGACCCAGTACTTC. This sequence joins TRBV20-1 and TRBJ2-5; D is unclear. Trimming pared 1 base from V and 4 bases from J, leaving 7 bases between. Germline-derived CDR1 and CDR2 are DFQATT and SNEGSKA (reference sequence). This CDR3 spans 12 amino acids.

V usage is TRBV29-1 and J usage is TRBJ1-5; no reliable D call. This CDR3 contains 15 residues. Germline CDR1 and CDR2: SQVTM and ANQGSEA. Trimming cost V 4 bases and J 9 bases, with 22 bases left between them. CDR3 DNA: TGCAGCGTTGTTTCTGAACAGACCTTTTTCCGGCCCCAGCATTTT. Translated, it gives CSVVSEQTFFRPQHF. Based on the CDR3 plus reference TRBV29-1 and TRBJ1-5, the full variable domain is SAVISQKPSRDICQRGTSLTIQCQVDSQVTMMFWYRQQPGQSLTLIATANQGSEATYESGFVIDKFPISRPNLTFSTLTVSNMSPEDSSIYLCSVVSEQTFFRPQHFGDGTRLSIL.

The chain is built from TRBV28 and TRBJ2-7, with a tentative D call TRBD1 (5 bases). CDR3 length: 15 residues. Germline assignment: CDR1 MDHEN and CDR2 SYDVKM. Trimming took 3 bases from V and 3 from J, leaving 15 bases between them. CDR3 DNA: TGTGCCAGCAGTTTCTCCCCGGGCAGGGTCTACGAGCAGTACTTC. Translating gives CASSFSPGRVYEQYF.

The J gene is TRBJ1-1, the V gene TRBV15; D perhaps matches TRBD1 (5 bases). V was trimmed by 0 bases and J by 3 bases, leaving 8 bases between them. The CDR3 runs to 14 residues. Germline CDR1 is LNHNV and CDR2 is YYDKDF (reference sequence). CDR3 in DNA: TGTGCCACCAGCAGAGATGCAGGGTACACTGAAGCTTTCTTT. This encodes CATSRDAGYTEAFF.

The chain combines TRBV29-1 with TRBJ2-7; 14 bases align to TRBD2. Germline trimming cut 4 bases from V and 6 bases from J; bases unmatched to any gene: 14. CDR3 length: 17 amino acids. Per germline, CDR1 SQVTM and CDR2 ANQGSEA. CDR3 amino acids: CSVGPSRGGLAGVEQYF. The CDR3 DNA sequence: TGCAGCGTTGGCCCTAGCAGGGGGGGACTAGCGGGAGTCGAGCAGTACTTC.

This clonotype has a single count. The DNA for the CDR3 is TGCGCCAGCAGCTTCCAGGGTTTCGGAAACACCATATATTTT. It yields the protein CASSFQGFGNTIYF. The rearrangement joins TRBV5-1 to TRBJ1-3, with TRBD1 as a possible D gene (5 bases). Germline CDR1 SGHRS, CDR2 YFSETQ. This CDR3 is 14 amino acids long. The ends were cut back, 2 bases at V and 4 bases at J, with 10 bases in the middle. The variable domain in full, with the rest retrieved from reference TRBV5-1 and TRBJ1-3, is KAGVTQTPRYLIKTRGQQVTLSCSPISGHRSVSWYQQTPGQGLQFLFEYFSETQRNKGNFPGRFSGRQFSNSRSEMNVSTLELGDSALYLCASSFQGFGNTIYFGEGSWLTVV.

This chain joins TRBV30 and TRBJ2-1; 8 bases align to TRBD2. There are 14 residues in the CDR3. After removal of 4 bases from V and 7 bases from J, the junction contained 9 bases not matched to a gene. Germline V gives CDR1 GTSNPN, CDR2 SVGIG (reference sequence). This chain's CDR3 is CAWTSGRGSNEQFF. The CDR3, as DNA: TGTGCCTGGACAAGCGGGAGAGGGTCAAATGAGCAGTTCTTC.

Regarding this clonotype: Relative to the germline gene, one junction end is altered; a read error may explain this. V is TRBV29-1 and J is TRBJ2-7; weak D call: TRBD1 (5 bases). CDR1 and CDR2 (germline): SQVTM, ANQGSEA. This CDR3 has 15 amino acids. In DNA form, the CDR3 reads TGCAGCGTTGAGGACGACAGAACCAGCTCCGACGAGCAGTACTTC. Translating it yields CSVEDDRTSSDEQYF.

The V and J genes are TRBV12-3 or TRBV12-4 and TRBJ2-2; 8 nucleotides agree with TRBD2. The CDR3 is 16 amino acids. Germline trimming cut 0 bases from V and 4 bases from J; bases unmatched to any gene: 4. The CDR3 region has the DNA TGTGCCAGCAGTTTAGCGTACCTAGCGGGCACCGGGGAGCTGTTTTTT. Its protein product is CASSLAYLAGTGELFF.

J is TRBJ1-2 and V is TRBV9, with 10 bases identical to TRBD1. Germline CDR1 reads SGDLS; CDR2 reads YYNGEE. The length of the CDR3 is 14 residues. Trimming took 4 bases from V and 4 from J; bases not matched to a gene: 4. The CDR3 DNA reads as TGTGCCAGCAGCCGGGACAGGGGACTCTATGGCTACACCTTC. Amino acids: CASSRDRGLYGYTF. The variable domain in full, with the rest retrieved from reference TRBV9 and TRBJ1-2, is DSGVTQTPKHLITATGQRVTLRCSPRSGDLSVYWYQQSLDQGLQFLIQYYNGEERAKGNILERFSAQQFPDLHSELNLSSLELGDSALYFCASSRDRGLYGYTFGSGTRLTVV.

J is TRBJ2-3 and V is TRBV24-1, with D possibly TRBD2 on 6 matching bases. V was pared by 6 bases and J by 10 bases, with 22 bases between. This CDR3 comprises 15 residues. CDR1 and CDR2 from the germline V gene are KGHDR and SFDVKD. Here the CDR3 reads CATSPRREPPRAQYF. As DNA, the CDR3 is TGTGCCACCAGTCCCCGGCGGGAACCCCCGAGGGCGCAGTATTTT.

The CDR3 spells CSARVGQISETQYF. CDR3 in DNA: TGCAGTGCTAGAGTGGGACAGATCTCAGAGACCCAGTACTTC. The chain joins TRBV20-1 to TRBJ2-5; 7 nucleotides line up with TRBD1. V was clipped by 1 base and J by 4 bases; unmatched bases: 6. Germline V gives CDR1 DFQATT, CDR2 SNEGSKA (reference sequence). The CDR3 is made up of 14 amino acids.

The chain uses TRBV3-1 and TRBJ2-3; the D gene is possibly TRBD2 (5 bases). This CDR3 spans 13 amino acids. The V end was cut by 8 bases, the J end by 3 bases, with 12 bases between. Germline V CDR1 and CDR2: LGHDT, YNNKEL (reference sequence). CDR3 residues: CASSPGGTDTQYF. In DNA, the CDR3 is TGTGCCAGCTCTCCTGGAGGAACAGATACGCAGTATTTT.

This rearrangement joins TRBV7-3 to TRBJ2-2; D unresolved. CDR1 is SGHTA and CDR2 is FQGTGA in the germline V gene. This CDR3 has 13 residues. Trimming took 0 bases from V and 7 from J, leaving 6 bases between them. CDR3 DNA: TGTGCCAGCAGCTTAACCCTATTCGGGGAGCTGTTTTTT. Protein product: CASSLTLFGELFF.

The CDR3 DNA follows: TGTGCAAGTCGCTTAGCGAAGCGGGGCCTTATCTACAATGAGCAGTTCTTC. Protein sequence: CASRLAKRGLIYNEQFF. The V gene is TRBV12-2, the J gene TRBJ2-1; TRBD2 is the table's D call, not checked against the DNA. TRBV12-2 is annotated as a pseudogene. The CDR3 has 17 amino acids.

The V and J genes are TRBV7-8 and TRBJ2-1, with 9 bases aligning to TRBD1. The CDR3 loop spans 16 amino acids. The germline V gene encodes CDR1 SGHVS and CDR2 FQNEAQ. The J segment lost 4 bases and the V segment lost 5 bases, leaving 9 bases of the junction unmatched. The CDR3 loop reads CASSGKGTGTYNEQFF. As DNA, the CDR3 is TGTGCCAGCAGCGGTAAGGGGACAGGGACTTACAATGAGCAGTTCTTC.

The chain recombines TRBV29-1 with TRBJ2-5, with D uncertain. The CDR3 is 12 amino acids. Germline loops: CDR1 SQVTM, CDR2 ANQGSEA. Trimming took 3 bases from V and 7 from J, leaving 12 bases between them. This CDR3 is CSVDPASRTQYF. CDR3 coding DNA: TGCAGCGTTGACCCGGCTTCCAGGACCCAGTACTTC. The full variable domain, rest sourced from reference TRBV29-1 and TRBJ2-5, is SAVISQKPSRDICQRGTSLTIQCQVDSQVTMMFWYRQQPGQSLTLIATANQGSEATYESGFVIDKFPISRPNLTFSTLTVSNMSPEDSSIYLCSVDPASRTQYFGPGTRLLVL.

This clonotype was detected once. This rearrangement joins TRBV20-1 to TRBJ2-3; a weak D match, TRBD2 (5 bases). CDR1 and CDR2 (germline): DFQATT, SNEGSKA (reference sequence). The CDR3 sequence is 13 residues long. Trimming left V 6 bases short and J 1 base short, with 11 bases between. The CDR3 spells CSAPGSGTDTQYF. CDR3 nucleotides: TGCAGTGCCCCGGGGAGCGGCACAGATACGCAGTATTTT.

The chain links TRBV5-1 to TRBJ2-5; D ambiguous. The CDR3 is 13 amino acids. Germline loops: CDR1 SGHRS, CDR2 YFSETQ. V gave up 0 bases and J gave up 10 bases, with 13 bases separating them. Here the CDR3 reads CASSLDRSAGQYF. In DNA, the CDR3 is TGCGCCAGCAGCTTGGATCGGTCAGCCGGCCAGTACTTC.

The chain recombines TRBV7-2 with TRBJ1-1; D unclear. Trimming removed 5 bases from V and 4 bases from J, with 14 bases in between. Germline V gene data show CDR1 as SGHTA and CDR2 as FQGNSA. The CDR3 consists of 14 residues. The CDR3 coding sequence is TGTGCCAGCAGCCCGAGGTGGGGAAGCACTGAAGCTTTCTTT. Its translation: CASSPRWGSTEAFF.

The chain joins TRBV9 to TRBJ1-2, with D uncertain. Trimming removed 7 bases from V and 5 bases from J, with 12 bases in between. CDR3 size: 12 residues. In germline, CDR1 is SGDLS, CDR2 YYNGEE. CDR3 DNA: TGTGCCAGCTCAAGGCAGGAGTATGGCTACACCTTC. Amino acids: CASSRQEYGYTF.

The chain employs TRBV4-2 and TRBJ2-1; 7 bases line up with TRBD2. CDR3 length: 14 residues. Germline V gene data show CDR1 as LGHNA and CDR2 as YNFKEQ. The ends lost 5 bases at V and 4 bases at J; junction bases unmatched: 5. The CDR3 reads CASSSSSGYNEQFF. DNA of the CDR3: TGTGCCAGCAGCTCGTCTAGCGGATACAATGAGCAGTTCTTC.

The CDR3 sequence: CSVEDVNYGYTF. CDR3 nucleotide sequence: TGCAGCGTTGAAGACGTTAACTATGGCTACACCTTC. V is TRBV29-1 and J is TRBJ1-2, with unresolved D. This CDR3 comprises 12 residues. V gave up 0 bases and J gave up 1 base, with 3 bases separating them. CDR1 SQVTM and CDR2 ANQGSEA come from the germline V gene.